This T cell receptor (beta chain) is from a study of cytomegalovirus exposure and HLA in healthy donors. Donors came from a validation cohort of 90 to 150 subjects, distinct from the first 666-subject cohort. About this clone itself: Its antigen is currently unknown.

Findings and caveats of the study: Generally TCR sequences proved uncommon, though certain public TCRs appeared in numerous donors. The tendency of first-cohort TCR clusters to co-occur in the roughly 120 validation repertoires was identified by a subsequent analysis. Confirmation in vitro established that a few CMV-associated chains were specific for CMV antigens.

V lost 2 bases to trimming and J lost 4 bases; unmatched junction nucleotides: 7. This CDR3 has 16 residues. Germline V gives CDR1 SGHRS, CDR2 YFSETQ. Only in-frame clones appear in the TCRdb table, and some are missing; sequencing was by immunoSEQ multiplex PCR. This sample yields about 130,000 clones, of which 82% are seen a single time; roughly 27% belongs to the top ten. The sample taken for sequencing was PBMCs. The receptor's source is a man aged 25 to 45 in good health and CMV-seropositive. The gene calls are TRBV5-1 and TRBJ1-2; 11 positions match TRBD1. Here the CDR3 reads CASSFDGQGAGYGYTF. CDR3 DNA sequence: TGCGCCAGCAGCTTCGACGGACAGGGGGCGGGCTATGGCTACACCTTC.